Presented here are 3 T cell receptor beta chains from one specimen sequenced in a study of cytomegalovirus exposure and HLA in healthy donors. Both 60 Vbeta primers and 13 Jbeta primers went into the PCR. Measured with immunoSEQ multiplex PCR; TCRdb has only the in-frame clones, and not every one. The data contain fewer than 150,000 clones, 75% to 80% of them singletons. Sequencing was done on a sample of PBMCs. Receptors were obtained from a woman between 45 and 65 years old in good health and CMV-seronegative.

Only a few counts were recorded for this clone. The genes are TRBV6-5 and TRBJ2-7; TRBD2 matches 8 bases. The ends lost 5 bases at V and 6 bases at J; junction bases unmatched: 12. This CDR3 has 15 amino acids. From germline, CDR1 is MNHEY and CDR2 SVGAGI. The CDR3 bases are TGTGCCAGCAGTACTTCCGGGGGGGCCGGAGTCGAGCAGTACTTC. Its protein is CASSTSGGAGVEQYF.

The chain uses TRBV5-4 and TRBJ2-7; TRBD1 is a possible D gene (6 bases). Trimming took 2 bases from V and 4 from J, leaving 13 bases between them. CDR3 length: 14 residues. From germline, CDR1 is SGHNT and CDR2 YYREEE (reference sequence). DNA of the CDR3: TGTGCCAGCAGCTTTAACAGGGTGGGGTACGAGCAGTACTTC. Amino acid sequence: CASSFNRVGYEQYF.

CDR3 sequence: CASSSDRGSAGNQPQHF. CDR3 bases: TGTGCCAGCAGCTCGGACAGGGGAAGCGCCGGCAATCAGCCCCAGCATTTT. V and J are TRBV7-8 and TRBJ1-5, with 9 bases lining up with TRBD1. CDR1 is SGHVS, CDR2 FQNEAQ, per germline. There are 17 residues in the CDR3. V was pared by 4 bases and J by 2 bases, with 9 bases of the junction left unmatched.